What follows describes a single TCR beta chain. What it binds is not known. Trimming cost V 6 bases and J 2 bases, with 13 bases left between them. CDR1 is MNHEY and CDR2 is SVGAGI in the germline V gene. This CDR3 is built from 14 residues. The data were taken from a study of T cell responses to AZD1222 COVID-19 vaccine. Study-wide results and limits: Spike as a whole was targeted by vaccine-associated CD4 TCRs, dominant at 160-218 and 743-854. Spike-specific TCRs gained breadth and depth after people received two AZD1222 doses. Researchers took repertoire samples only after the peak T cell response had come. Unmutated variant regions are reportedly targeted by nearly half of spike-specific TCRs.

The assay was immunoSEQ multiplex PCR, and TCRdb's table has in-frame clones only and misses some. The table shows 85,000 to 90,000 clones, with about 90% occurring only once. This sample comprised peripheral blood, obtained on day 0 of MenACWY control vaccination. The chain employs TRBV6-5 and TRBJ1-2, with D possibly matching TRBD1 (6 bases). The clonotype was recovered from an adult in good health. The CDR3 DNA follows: TGTGCCAGCAGCAACAGGGACGACAACTATGGCTACACCTTC. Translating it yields CASSNRDDNYGYTF.